These 20 T cell receptor beta chains were all obtained from the same sample, sequenced in a study of blood T cell repertoires in COVID-19. Using immunoSEQ multiplex PCR, the repertoire was profiled, and TCRdb retains in-frame clones only, with some absent. This table holds about 280,000 clones, roughly 85% found once. Sequenced sample: peripheral blood. These receptors originate from a man between 50 and 59 years old with active or convalescent COVID-19.

The gene calls are TRBV30 and TRBJ2-1, with D perhaps matching TRBD1 (5 bases). V gave up 8 bases and J gave up 10 bases, with 15 bases separating them. CDR1 is GTSNPN, CDR2 SVGIG, per germline (reference sequence). The CDR3 is made up of 11 amino acids. The CDR3 region is CASEGDLEQFF. The CDR3 nucleotides are TGTGCCAGCGAAGGGGATTTAGAGCAGTTCTTC.

V and J are TRBV19 and TRBJ1-4; the D gene is possibly TRBD1 (5 bases). CDR3 length: 14 residues. V dropped 7 bases and J dropped 8 bases, with 17 bases sitting between them. The germline gives CDR1 LNHDA, CDR2 SQIVND (reference sequence). The CDR3, as DNA: TGTGCCAGTACCTCGACAGCGAGTCACGAAAAACTGTTTTTT. It translates to CASTSTASHEKLFF.

This chain links TRBV7-9 with TRBJ2-7; D may be TRBD2 (5 bases). CDR1 and CDR2 from the germline V gene are SEHNR and FQNEAQ (reference sequence). Trimming stripped 5 bases from V and 6 bases from J, with 14 bases between. The CDR3 is made up of 13 amino acids. CDR3 in amino acids: CASSPRRGSEQYF. The CDR3 DNA sequence: TGTGCCAGCAGCCCCCGGCGCGGGTCCGAGCAGTACTTC.

This sequence joins TRBV15 and TRBJ2-2, with a possible D match to TRBD1 (6 bases). The CDR3 loop spans 16 amino acids. The V and J ends lost 0 bases and 4 bases respectively, with 12 bases between them. Germline V gene lookup returns CDR1 LNHNV and CDR2 YYDKDF (reference sequence). The chain's CDR3 is CATSRDSGAGTGELFF. In DNA, the CDR3 is TGTGCCACCAGCAGAGATTCAGGGGCGGGCACCGGGGAGCTGTTTTTT.

The chain links TRBV6-1 to TRBJ1-6, with D maybe TRBD1 (5 bases). V was clipped by 3 bases and J by 3 bases, with 9 bases between them. CDR1 MNHNS and CDR2 SASEGT come from the germline V gene. The CDR3 totals 15 residues. The CDR3 sequence: CASSDATVYNSPLHF. CDR3 nucleotides: TGTGCCAGCAGTGATGCGACAGTCTATAATTCACCCCTCCACTTT.

This chain joins TRBV30 and TRBJ2-1; 16 nucleotides agree with TRBD2. The CDR3 runs 15 residues. J gave up 7 bases and V 5 bases, and 5 bases lay outside the gene matches. Germline CDR1 and CDR2: GTSNPN and SVGIG (reference sequence). DNA for the CDR3: TGTGCCTGGGGGGGGACTAGCGGGAGGGGAAATGAGCAGTTCTTC. This gives the protein CAWGGTSGRGNEQFF.

The chain uses TRBV7-9 and TRBJ1-5, with 7 bases matching TRBD1. Losses at the gene ends were 5 bases for V and 8 bases for J; bases not matched to a gene: 6. In germline, CDR1 is SEHNR, CDR2 FQNEAQ (reference sequence). The CDR3 contains 13 residues. The CDR3 coding sequence is TGTGCCAGCAGCCGACAGGGTATGGAGCCCCAGCATTTT. It encodes CASSRQGMEPQHF.

V is TRBV6-2 or TRBV6-3 and J is TRBJ2-3, with TRBD2 matching 9 bases. The CDR3 is made up of 16 amino acids. The germline gives CDR1 MNHEY, CDR2 SVGEGT. The junction had 10 bases not matched to a gene; V was cut back by 6 bases and J by 3 bases. The CDR3 DNA sequence: TGTGCCAGCAGCCCTGACGGCGGGAGGGCAACAGATACGCAGTATTTT. Amino acid sequence: CASSPDGGRATDTQYF.

The J gene is TRBJ2-3, the V gene TRBV5-5; tentative D call: TRBD1 (7 bases). Germline V lookup: CDR1 SGHKS, CDR2 YYEKEE (reference sequence). The CDR3 sequence is 16 residues long. The ends were cut back, 0 bases at V and 3 bases at J, with 14 bases in the middle. As DNA, the CDR3 is TGTGCCAGCAGCTTGGTGGCGCAGGGGGGTACAGATACGCAGTATTTT. This encodes CASSLVAQGGTDTQYF. The entire variable domain, with the rest obtained from reference TRBV5-5 and TRBJ2-3, is as follows: DAGVTQSPTHLIKTRGQQVTLRCSPISGHKSVSWYQQVLGQGPQFIFQYYEKEERGRGNFPDRFSARQFPNYSSELNVNALLLGDSALYLCASSLVAQGGTDTQYFGPGTRLTVL.

This clone was counted a few times. The rearrangement joins TRBV29-1 to TRBJ2-1; TRBD1 might be the D (6 bases). The V gene lost 6 bases and the J gene lost 4 bases, with 10 bases spanning the gap. The germline CDR1 and CDR2 sequences are SQVTM and ANQGSEA. This CDR3 has 12 residues. Here the CDR3 DNA reads TGCAGCGTGCACGACAGGTACAATGAGCAGTTCTTC. This translates into CSVHDRYNEQFF.

The chain is built from TRBV12-3 or TRBV12-4 and TRBJ1-1; possibly TRBD1 for D (6 bases). Trimming removed 5 bases from V and 10 bases from J, with 11 bases in between. This CDR3 has 11 residues. CDR3: CASSGGQVAFF. The CDR3 DNA follows: TGTGCCAGCAGTGGGGGACAAGTAGCTTTCTTT.

This clone appeared once. The genes are TRBV10-3 and TRBJ2-1; TRBD1 aligns across 11 bases. CDR1 is ENHRY and CDR2 is SYGVKD in the germline V gene. CDR3 length: 14 residues. Trimming at V came to 10 bases and at J to 9 bases, leaving 11 bases not matched to a gene. The CDR3 loop is CATGVGTGGAEQFF. The CDR3 DNA follows: TGTGCCACCGGAGTCGGGACAGGGGGAGCTGAGCAGTTCTTC.

The V gene is TRBV5-1, the J gene TRBJ2-1; maybe TRBD2 (6 bases). The CDR3 consists of 19 residues. CDR1 and CDR2 from the germline V gene are SGHRS and YFSETQ. Trimming stripped 0 bases from V and 1 base from J, with 20 bases between. The CDR3 spells CASSLADPGGGSSYNEQFF. In DNA, the CDR3 is TGCGCCAGCAGCTTGGCCGACCCCGGGGGAGGCTCTTCCTACAATGAGCAGTTCTTC. Looking up the rest from reference TRBV5-1 and TRBJ2-1 gives the full variable domain: KAGVTQTPRYLIKTRGQQVTLSCSPISGHRSVSWYQQTPGQGLQFLFEYFSETQRNKGNFPGRFSGRQFSNSRSEMNVSTLELGDSALYLCASSLADPGGGSSYNEQFFGPGTRLTVL.

CDR3 in amino acids: CASSLGDRYNQPQHF. CDR3 DNA: TGCGCCAGCAGCTTGGGGGACAGGTATAATCAGCCCCAGCATTTT. V gene TRBV5-1 combines with J gene TRBJ1-5; TRBD1 agrees at 8 bases. CDR3 size: 15 residues. V shed 0 bases and J 4 bases; nucleotides not matched to a gene: 3. Germline V gene data show CDR1 as SGHRS and CDR2 as YFSETQ.

The genes are TRBV2 and TRBJ1-1; D remains unclear. This CDR3 contains 11 residues. V was pared by 4 bases and J by 11 bases, with 11 bases between. The germline CDR1 and CDR2 sequences are SNHLY and FYNNEI. CDR3 nucleotides: TGTGCCAGCAGTGGGCGGGAAATGGCTTTCTTT. It yields the protein CASSGREMAFF.

The rearrangement links TRBV29-1 to TRBJ2-1, with 10 bases identical to TRBD2. The germline gives CDR1 SQVTM, CDR2 ANQGSEA. The CDR3 has 14 residues. After removal of 5 bases from V and 4 bases from J, the junction contained 5 bases not matched to a gene. The CDR3 region has the DNA TGCAGCGTTACCAGCGGGAGGGTTTACAATGAGCAGTTCTTC. This sequence encodes CSVTSGRVYNEQFF.

The chain couples TRBV3-1 (or the pseudogene TRBV3-2) to TRBJ2-1, with D possibly TRBD2 on 5 matching bases. The CDR3 runs 16 residues. The germline V gene has CDR1 LGHDT and CDR2 YNNKEL (reference sequence). V dropped 1 base and J dropped 6 bases, with 16 bases sitting between them. CDR3 region: CASSQGASRLTNEQFF. The CDR3 DNA follows: TGTGCCAGCAGCCAAGGCGCATCAAGACTAACCAATGAGCAGTTCTTC.

The rearrangement uses TRBV2 and TRBJ2-1; TRBD2 agrees at 9 bases. CDR3 length: 14 residues. V shed 8 bases and J 7 bases; nucleotides not matched to a gene: 9. CDR1 and CDR2 from the germline V gene are SNHLY and FYNNEI. CDR3 DNA sequence: TGTGCCAGCCTTCGGGCTAGCGGGAAGAATGAGCAGTTCTTC. Its translation is CASLRASGKNEQFF.

This chain joins TRBV27 and TRBJ2-1, with D maybe TRBD1 (5 bases). Per germline, CDR1 MNHEY and CDR2 SMNVEV (reference sequence). Trimming took off 4 bases at V and 8 bases at J, with 15 bases between the two ends. The CDR3 is 14 amino acids. CDR3 bases: TGTGCCAGCAGTTCAGTAGGGGTCAGTCATGAGCAGTTCTTC. Residues: CASSSVGVSHEQFF.

V and J are TRBV7-9 and TRBJ1-2; D is undetermined. Trimming took off 2 bases at V and 3 bases at J, with 10 bases between the two ends. From germline, CDR1 is SEHNR and CDR2 FQNEAQ (reference sequence). The CDR3 has 14 residues. As DNA, the CDR3 is TGTGCCAGCAGCTTAACCCAGGTCGACTATGGCTACACCTTC. Translated, it gives CASSLTQVDYGYTF.